This T cell receptor (beta chain) was retrieved from a study of T cell responses to AZD1222 COVID-19 vaccine. To note about this clone: Distinct nucleotide sequences in the sample also encode this CDR3.

Sequencing was performed with immunoSEQ multiplex PCR; in TCRdb, only in-frame clones are kept and a portion is missing. The profile shows roughly 100,000 clones, 88% of them singletons. Trimming pared 3 bases from V and 2 bases from J, leaving 3 bases between. Germline values: CDR1 LNHDA, CDR2 SQIVND (reference sequence). The CDR3 runs to 12 residues. Sequencing was performed on peripheral blood, taken on day 0 of AZD1222 vaccination. V and J are TRBV19 and TRBJ2-3; D gene uncertain. This receptor was taken from an adult in good health. CDR3 region: CASSMNTDTQYF. CDR3 in DNA: TGTGCCAGTAGTATGAACACAGATACGCAGTATTTT. The complete variable domain, with remaining parts taken from reference TRBV19 and TRBJ2-3, reads DGGITQSPKYLFRKEGQNVTLSCEQNLNHDAMYWYRQDPGQGLRLIYYSQIVNDFQKGDIAEGYSVSREKKESFPLTVTSAQKNPTAFYLCASSMNTDTQYFGPGTRLTVL.